These T cell receptor beta chains were read from a single sample in a study of shared clonotypes between healthy human individuals. The method was immunoSEQ multiplex PCR; TCRdb's version includes in-frame clones alone and lacks a portion of them. Of around 1.5 million clones detected, around 98% appear once; the ten largest clones hold about 0.45%. The material sequenced was naive CD4+ T cells sorted from blood. These receptors all stem from a man between 25 and 39 years old in good health. Both conserved end residues are part of each CDR3. Fields, in order: D gene, clone size, V gene, J gene, CDR3 length, CDR3 protein, CDR3 DNA. The D gene is left open where the match is weak. Clone size is shown for a subset of rows, as once, few, many or a class of expanded clone.

D gene: .
clone size: .
V gene: TRBV29-1
J gene: TRBJ1-2
CDR3 length: 16
CDR3 protein: CSVEAAGRGISSGYTF
CDR3 DNA: TGCAGCGTTGAGGCGGCGGGGAGGGGGATATCTAGTGGCTACACCTTC

D gene: .
clone size: .
V gene: TRBV6-5
J gene: TRBJ1-3
CDR3 length: 15
CDR3 protein: CASSYSPVSGNTIYF
CDR3 DNA: TGTGCCAGCAGTTACTCGCCAGTCTCTGGAAACACCATATATTTT

D gene: .
clone size: .
V gene: TRBV12-5
J gene: TRBJ2-3
CDR3 length: 15
CDR3 protein: CASGFSPPAPDTQYF
CDR3 DNA: TGTGCTAGTGGTTTTAGTCCCCCCGCCCCAGATACGCAGTATTTT

D gene: .
clone size: .
V gene: TRBV18
J gene: TRBJ2-3
CDR3 length: 12
CDR3 protein: CASSLSTDTQYF
CDR3 DNA: TGTGCCAGCTCACTCAGCACAGATACGCAGTATTTT

D gene: .
clone size: .
V gene: TRBV28
J gene: TRBJ2-1
CDR3 length: 11
CDR3 protein: CATRAALEQFF
CDR3 DNA: TGTGCCACAAGAGCGGCCTTGGAGCAGTTCTTC

D gene: TRBD2
clone size: .
V gene: TRBV18
J gene: TRBJ2-1
CDR3 length: 15
CDR3 protein: CASSPMTSGYNEQFF
CDR3 DNA: TGTGCCAGCTCACCGATGACTAGCGGATACAATGAGCAGTTCTTC

D gene: TRBD2
clone size: .
V gene: TRBV10-3
J gene: TRBJ2-1
CDR3 length: 15
CDR3 protein: CAIRQTSGSLHEQFF
CDR3 DNA: TGTGCCATCAGACAGACTAGCGGGAGTCTTCATGAGCAGTTCTTC

D gene: .
clone size: .
V gene: TRBV30
J gene: TRBJ1-5
CDR3 length: 13
CDR3 protein: CAFGTNHNQPQHF
CDR3 DNA: TGTGCCTTCGGGACAAACCATAATCAGCCCCAGCATTTT

D gene: .
clone size: .
V gene: TRBV9
J gene: TRBJ2-1
CDR3 length: 17
CDR3 protein: CASSVVGAGMGNNEQFF
CDR3 DNA: TGTGCCAGCAGCGTAGTAGGGGCAGGGATGGGAAACAATGAGCAGTTCTTC

D gene: .
clone size: .
V gene: TRBV4-1
J gene: TRBJ2-6
CDR3 length: 18
CDR3 protein: CASSQDLVVFAGANVLTF
CDR3 DNA: TGCGCCAGCAGCCAAGACCTCGTGGTTTTCGCTGGGGCCAACGTCCTGACTTTC

D gene: .
clone size: .
V gene: TRBV11-3
J gene: TRBJ2-1
CDR3 length: 13
CDR3 protein: CASSLDIHNEQFF
CDR3 DNA: TGTGCCAGCAGCTTAGATATACACAATGAGCAGTTCTTC

D gene: TRBD1
clone size: .
V gene: TRBV19
J gene: TRBJ2-2
CDR3 length: 15
CDR3 protein: CASSSPGTGTGELFF
CDR3 DNA: TGTGCCAGTAGTAGTCCCGGGACAGGGACCGGGGAGCTGTTTTTT

D gene: .
clone size: .
V gene: TRBV4-2
J gene: TRBJ2-7
CDR3 length: 14
CDR3 protein: CASSRGGSTYEQYF
CDR3 DNA: TGTGCCAGCAGCCGGGGCGGGTCCACCTACGAGCAGTACTTC

D gene: .
clone size: .
V gene: TRBV4-3
J gene: TRBJ2-1
CDR3 length: 14
CDR3 protein: CASSQRGFRDEQFF
CDR3 DNA: TGCGCCAGCAGCCAAAGGGGGTTTCGGGATGAGCAGTTCTTC

D gene: .
clone size: .
V gene: TRBV5-5
J gene: TRBJ2-7
CDR3 length: 14
CDR3 protein: CASTPGERAYEQYF
CDR3 DNA: TGTGCCAGCACCCCCGGGGAGCGGGCCTACGAGCAGTACTTC

D gene: .
clone size: .
V gene: TRBV7-6
J gene: TRBJ2-6
CDR3 length: 18
CDR3 protein: CASSLFPGGQSGANVLTF
CDR3 DNA: TGTGCCAGCAGCTTATTTCCCGGGGGGCAATCGGGGGCCAACGTCCTGACTTTC

D gene: TRBD2
clone size: .
V gene: TRBV13
J gene: TRBJ2-3
CDR3 length: 19
CDR3 protein: CASRLRPEGTSARGDTQYF
CDR3 DNA: TGTGCCAGCAGACTTAGGCCAGAGGGGACTAGCGCCCGAGGAGATACGCAGTATTTT

D gene: TRBD1
clone size: once
V gene: TRBV14
J gene: TRBJ1-2
CDR3 length: 14
CDR3 protein: CASSPSTGVRGYTF
CDR3 DNA: TGTGCCAGCAGTCCCAGTACAGGGGTTCGCGGCTACACCTTC

D gene: .
clone size: .
V gene: TRBV28
J gene: TRBJ2-5
CDR3 length: 13
CDR3 protein: CASRQGNQETQYF
CDR3 DNA: TGTGCCAGCAGACAGGGCAATCAAGAGACCCAGTACTTC

D gene: TRBD2
clone size: .
V gene: TRBV10-2
J gene: TRBJ2-7
CDR3 length: 12
CDR3 protein: CASSLADYEQYF
CDR3 DNA: TGCGCCAGCAGTCTAGCGGACTACGAGCAGTACTTC

D gene: TRBD2
clone size: .
V gene: TRBV6-5
J gene: TRBJ2-2
CDR3 length: 12
CDR3 protein: CASSSIAGRLFF
CDR3 DNA: TGTGCCAGCAGCTCAATAGCGGGACGGCTGTTTTTT

D gene: TRBD2
clone size: .
V gene: TRBV30
J gene: TRBJ2-5
CDR3 length: 16
CDR3 protein: CAWSVLASGQAETQYF
CDR3 DNA: TGTGCCTGGAGTGTACTAGCTAGCGGCCAGGCAGAGACCCAGTACTTC

D gene: TRBD1
clone size: .
V gene: TRBV2
J gene: TRBJ2-2
CDR3 length: 14
CDR3 protein: CASSVQGARGELFF
CDR3 DNA: TGTGCCAGCAGTGTGCAGGGGGCGCGCGGGGAGCTGTTTTTT

D gene: .
clone size: .
V gene: TRBV5-6
J gene: TRBJ2-7
CDR3 length: 14
CDR3 protein: CASSWAGPDYEQYF
CDR3 DNA: TGTGCCAGCAGCTGGGCAGGGCCGGACTACGAGCAGTACTTC

D gene: TRBD1
clone size: .
V gene: TRBV19
J gene: TRBJ1-2
CDR3 length: 14
CDR3 protein: CASRGVGTVTGYTF
CDR3 DNA: TGTGCCAGTAGGGGAGTGGGGACAGTCACAGGCTACACCTTC

D gene: TRBD1
clone size: .
V gene: TRBV14
J gene: TRBJ2-1
CDR3 length: 16
CDR3 protein: CASSPIDRGSYNEQFF
CDR3 DNA: TGTGCCAGCAGCCCCATAGACAGGGGTTCCTACAATGAGCAGTTCTTC

D gene: .
clone size: .
V gene: TRBV5-4
J gene: TRBJ2-2
CDR3 length: 15
CDR3 protein: CASSSKGWGTGELFF
CDR3 DNA: TGTGCCAGCAGCTCCAAGGGGTGGGGCACCGGGGAGCTGTTTTTT

D gene: .
clone size: .
V gene: TRBV5-4
J gene: TRBJ1-1
CDR3 length: 14
CDR3 protein: CASNLGLGNTEAFF
CDR3 DNA: TGTGCCAGCAACCTAGGACTAGGGAACACTGAAGCTTTCTTT

D gene: TRBD1
clone size: .
V gene: TRBV5-1
J gene: TRBJ1-3
CDR3 length: 16
CDR3 protein: CASSLGQGVSGNTIYF
CDR3 DNA: TGCGCCAGCAGCTTGGGACAGGGCGTCTCTGGAAACACCATATATTTT

D gene: .
clone size: .
V gene: TRBV18
J gene: TRBJ2-5
CDR3 length: 12
CDR3 protein: CASSPTQETQYF
CDR3 DNA: TGTGCCAGCTCACCTACCCAGGAGACCCAGTACTTC

D gene: TRBD2
clone size: .
V gene: TRBV6-1
J gene: TRBJ2-1
CDR3 length: 14
CDR3 protein: CASSEGLAYNEQFF
CDR3 DNA: TGTGCCAGCAGTGAGGGACTAGCCTACAATGAGCAGTTCTTC

D gene: .
clone size: .
V gene: TRBV7-3
J gene: TRBJ2-6
CDR3 length: 18
CDR3 protein: CASSFIPLPYSGANVLTF
CDR3 DNA: TGTGCCAGCAGCTTTATCCCCCTCCCGTACTCTGGGGCCAACGTCCTGACTTTC

D gene: TRBD1
clone size: .
V gene: TRBV18
J gene: TRBJ2-7
CDR3 length: 15
CDR3 protein: CASSLGQGGDYEQYF
CDR3 DNA: TGTGCCAGCTCTCTCGGACAGGGTGGGGACTACGAGCAGTACTTC

D gene: .
clone size: .
V gene: TRBV5-6
J gene: TRBJ2-3
CDR3 length: 15
CDR3 protein: CASSLRGGGTDTQYF
CDR3 DNA: TGTGCCAGCAGCTTGAGAGGGGGTGGGACAGATACGCAGTATTTT

D gene: .
clone size: .
V gene: TRBV28
J gene: TRBJ2-7
CDR3 length: 16
CDR3 protein: CASSTISNPISYEQYF
CDR3 DNA: TGTGCCAGCAGTACTATTAGCAACCCAATCTCCTACGAGCAGTACTTC

D gene: .
clone size: .
V gene: TRBV18
J gene: TRBJ1-5
CDR3 length: 16
CDR3 protein: CASSPSGIVINQPQHF
CDR3 DNA: TGTGCCAGCTCACCATCAGGGATCGTTATCAATCAGCCCCAGCATTTT

D gene: TRBD2
clone size: .
V gene: TRBV19
J gene: TRBJ2-1
CDR3 length: 15
CDR3 protein: CASRASGSLRNEQFF
CDR3 DNA: TGTGCCAGTAGAGCTAGCGGGAGTTTACGGAATGAGCAGTTCTTC

D gene: TRBD2
clone size: .
V gene: TRBV5-1
J gene: TRBJ2-1
CDR3 length: 16
CDR3 protein: CASSKGTSGDYNEQFF
CDR3 DNA: TGCGCCAGCAGTAAAGGGACTAGCGGGGATTACAATGAGCAGTTCTTC

D gene: .
clone size: .
V gene: TRBV7-3
J gene: TRBJ1-3
CDR3 length: 14
CDR3 protein: CASSLAGSGNTIYF
CDR3 DNA: TGTGCCAGCAGCTTAGCAGGCTCTGGAAACACCATATATTTT

D gene: .
clone size: .
V gene: TRBV10-2
J gene: TRBJ2-7
CDR3 length: 12
CDR3 protein: CASSDLRYEQYF
CDR3 DNA: TGCGCCAGCAGTGATTTGCGATACGAGCAGTACTTC

D gene: TRBD1
clone size: .
V gene: TRBV28
J gene: TRBJ2-5
CDR3 length: 15
CDR3 protein: CASSLRQGAGETQYF
CDR3 DNA: TGTGCCAGCAGTTTGCGGCAGGGGGCAGGCGAGACCCAGTACTTC

D gene: .
clone size: .
V gene: TRBV10-2
J gene: TRBJ2-3
CDR3 length: 12
CDR3 protein: CASIVTGVEQYF
CDR3 DNA: TGCGCCAGCATAGTAACGGGAGTAGAGCAGTATTTT

D gene: .
clone size: .
V gene: TRBV2
J gene: TRBJ2-6
CDR3 length: 15
CDR3 protein: CASSGGVAGANVLTF
CDR3 DNA: TGTGCCAGCAGTGGGGGGGTGGCCGGGGCCAACGTCCTGACTTTC

D gene: .
clone size: .
V gene: TRBV6-1
J gene: TRBJ2-7
CDR3 length: 13
CDR3 protein: CASRSGHLYEQYF
CDR3 DNA: TGTGCCAGCAGGTCCGGACACCTCTACGAGCAGTACTTC

D gene: .
clone size: .
V gene: TRBV10-3
J gene: TRBJ1-5
CDR3 length: 14
CDR3 protein: CAISESRGDQPQHF
CDR3 DNA: TGTGCCATCAGTGAGTCTAGGGGGGATCAGCCCCAGCATTTT

D gene: .
clone size: .
V gene: TRBV7-2
J gene: TRBJ2-7
CDR3 length: 15
CDR3 protein: CASSLVRRGSYEQYF
CDR3 DNA: TGTGCCAGCAGCTTAGTGAGGAGAGGGTCGTACGAGCAGTACTTC

D gene: .
clone size: .
V gene: TRBV28
J gene: TRBJ2-3
CDR3 length: 13
CDR3 protein: CASKDDGRDTQYF
CDR3 DNA: TGTGCCAGCAAAGATGATGGACGAGATACGCAGTATTTT

D gene: .
clone size: .
V gene: TRBV7-9
J gene: TRBJ2-7
CDR3 length: 14
CDR3 protein: CASSLVGRRDEQYF
CDR3 DNA: TGTGCCAGCAGCTTAGTTGGCAGGCGGGACGAGCAGTACTTC

D gene: .
clone size: .
V gene: TRBV4-2
J gene: TRBJ1-4
CDR3 length: 13
CDR3 protein: CASSQGPNEKLFF
CDR3 DNA: TGTGCCAGCAGCCAGGGCCCTAATGAAAAACTGTTTTTT

D gene: TRBD2
clone size: .
V gene: TRBV29-1
J gene: TRBJ2-5
CDR3 length: 17
CDR3 protein: CSVEGTSGSLFQETQYF
CDR3 DNA: TGCAGCGTTGAAGGGACTAGCGGGAGCCTTTTCCAAGAGACCCAGTACTTC

D gene: .
clone size: once
V gene: TRBV5-4
J gene: TRBJ2-5
CDR3 length: 15
CDR3 protein: CASSLNGAFQETQYF
CDR3 DNA: TGTGCCAGCAGCTTGAACGGAGCCTTCCAAGAGACCCAGTACTTC

D gene: .
clone size: .
V gene: TRBV5-6
J gene: TRBJ2-3
CDR3 length: 13
CDR3 protein: CASSLQGSDTQYF
CDR3 DNA: TGTGCCAGCAGCTTGCAGGGCTCAGATACGCAGTATTTT

D gene: TRBD2
clone size: .
V gene: TRBV7-7
J gene: TRBJ2-1
CDR3 length: 15
CDR3 protein: CASSVGLAVYNEQFF
CDR3 DNA: TGTGCCAGCAGCGTGGGACTAGCGGTTTACAATGAGCAGTTCTTC

D gene: .
clone size: once
V gene: TRBV7-6
J gene: TRBJ2-1
CDR3 length: 16
CDR3 protein: CASSLGLQGRSNEQFF
CDR3 DNA: TGTGCCAGCAGCTTAGGGTTACAGGGGAGGTCGAATGAGCAGTTCTTC

D gene: .
clone size: .
V gene: TRBV5-6
J gene: TRBJ2-3
CDR3 length: 12
CDR3 protein: CASSFALDTQYF
CDR3 DNA: TGTGCCAGCAGCTTTGCTCTGGATACGCAGTATTTT

D gene: .
clone size: .
V gene: TRBV7-6
J gene: TRBJ1-2
CDR3 length: 15
CDR3 protein: CASSFGKATRYGYTF
CDR3 DNA: TGTGCCAGCAGCTTTGGGAAGGCTACCCGGTATGGCTACACCTTC

D gene: TRBD1
clone size: .
V gene: TRBV2
J gene: TRBJ2-7
CDR3 length: 14
CDR3 protein: CASRPGQGKVEQYF
CDR3 DNA: TGTGCCAGCAGACCGGGACAGGGAAAGGTAGAGCAGTACTTC

D gene: TRBD1
clone size: .
V gene: TRBV5-1
J gene: TRBJ2-5
CDR3 length: 16
CDR3 protein: CASSKPPDRTQETQYF
CDR3 DNA: TGCGCCAGCAGCAAACCACCGGACAGGACCCAAGAGACCCAGTACTTC

D gene: TRBD2
clone size: .
V gene: TRBV19
J gene: TRBJ2-7
CDR3 length: 14
CDR3 protein: CASRGLADSYEQYF
CDR3 DNA: TGTGCCAGCCGGGGACTAGCGGACTCCTACGAGCAGTACTTC

D gene: TRBD2
clone size: .
V gene: TRBV9
J gene: TRBJ2-3
CDR3 length: 16
CDR3 protein: CASSPQPRPGGDTQYF
CDR3 DNA: TGTGCCAGCAGCCCCCAACCCCGTCCGGGGGGAGATACGCAGTATTTT